The 29 T cell receptor beta chains presented below share a single source sample, sequenced in a study of blood T cell repertoires in COVID-19. Profiling relied on immunoSEQ multiplex PCR, and the TCRdb table lists in-frame clones only, not all of them. Among about 83,000 clones listed, around nine tenths were seen once. Sample: peripheral blood. Source of these receptors: an elderly woman with active or convalescent COVID-19.

The chain couples TRBV7-3 to TRBJ2-3, with 10 bases fitting TRBD2. The CDR3 has 16 residues. The V gene end was trimmed by 3 bases and the J gene end by 6 bases; junction bases not matched to a gene: 9. Germline V gene lookup returns CDR1 SGHTA and CDR2 FQGTGA. In DNA, the CDR3 is TGTGCCAGCAGCTTGAGGCAGCGGGGGGGCAGGGATACGCAGTATTTT. This codes for CASSLRQRGGRDTQYF.

The J gene is TRBJ2-2, the V gene TRBV4-3, with TRBD1 identical over 8 bases. Trimming took 2 bases from V and 4 from J; bases not matched to a gene: 9. The CDR3 has 17 residues. Germline CDR1 and CDR2: LGHNA and YSLEER. CDR3 loop: CASSQSGDRRATGELFF. The CDR3 DNA reads TGCGCCAGCAGCCAATCGGGGGACAGGCGGGCCACCGGGGAGCTGTTTTTT.

DNA for the CDR3: TGTGCCAGCAGACGAGGGGGCGCGAATTCACCCCTCCACTTT. It yields the protein CASRRGGANSPLHF. The rearrangement uses TRBV2 and TRBJ1-6; 7 bases line up with TRBD1. V lost 6 bases and J lost 7; bases outside the gene matches: 6. Germline assignment: CDR1 SNHLY and CDR2 FYNNEI. The CDR3 length is 14 residues.

The V gene is TRBV5-1, the J gene TRBJ2-5; TRBD1 aligns across 10 bases. Trimming at V came to 4 bases and at J to 4 bases, leaving 10 bases not matched to a gene. Germline CDR1 and CDR2: SGHRS and YFSETQ. The CDR3 is 16 residues long. CDR3: CASSPYRDRGLETQYF. The CDR3 DNA sequence: TGCGCCAGCAGCCCATACCGGGACAGGGGTTTAGAGACCCAGTACTTC.

CDR3 in DNA: TGTGCCAGCAGCCAAACAGGGTATGGGAGCGGGGAGCTGTTTTTT. Its protein is CASSQTGYGSGELFF. The chain carries TRBV14 and TRBJ2-2; tentative D call: TRBD1 (6 bases). The CDR3 is 15 residues long. Between the trimmed V and J ends, which lost 2 bases and 7 bases, there was a span of 14 bases. CDR1 is SGHDN and CDR2 is FVKESK in the germline V gene.

The chain couples TRBV29-1 to TRBJ1-3; D possibly corresponds to TRBD1 (6 bases). Germline-derived CDR1 and CDR2 are SQVTM and ANQGSEA. The ends were cut back, 6 bases at V and 0 bases at J, with 15 bases in the middle. The CDR3 runs 15 residues. Here the CDR3 DNA reads TGCAGCGTGTTCACGGACAGTAACTCTGGAAACACCATATATTTT. It yields the protein CSVFTDSNSGNTIYF.

This chain connects TRBV9 to TRBJ2-1; TRBD1 aligns across 8 bases. Per germline, CDR1 SGDLS and CDR2 YYNGEE. The CDR3 has 15 amino acids. The junction had 8 bases not matched to a gene; V was cut back by 3 bases and J by 6 bases. CDR3 coding DNA: TGTGCCAGCAGCGCCAACGGACAGGGCACCAATGAGCAGTTCTTC. This encodes CASSANGQGTNEQFF.

The rearrangement joins TRBV2 to TRBJ1-5; 8 bases are a match to TRBD1. There are 15 residues in the CDR3. Germline values: CDR1 SNHLY, CDR2 FYNNEI. Germline trimming cut 8 bases from V and 0 bases from J; bases unmatched to any gene: 6. The CDR3 reads CASRGQGYSNQPQHF. The DNA of the CDR3 is TGTGCCAGCCGTGGACAGGGTTATAGCAATCAGCCCCAGCATTTT.

V gene TRBV7-9 combines with J gene TRBJ1-2; D is unresolved. V lost 3 bases, J lost 8 bases, and 10 bases lay in between. The CDR3 runs 12 residues. The germline gives CDR1 SEHNR, CDR2 FQNEAQ (reference sequence). For the CDR3, the DNA is TGTGCCAGCAGCTTTGGGTCGGGAGGCTACACCTTC. This sequence encodes CASSFGSGGYTF.

The chain uses TRBV30 and TRBJ1-5; 7 bases align to TRBD1. There are 13 residues in the CDR3. V gave up 0 bases and J gave up 7 bases; unmatched junction bases: 3. Looked up from germline, CDR1 is GTSNPN and CDR2 is SVGIG (reference sequence). Here the CDR3 reads CAWSVNRGQPQHF. CDR3 DNA sequence: TGTGCCTGGAGTGTCAACAGGGGACAGCCCCAGCATTTT.

The chain has TRBV19 and TRBJ1-4; perhaps TRBD1 as D (6 bases). Germline loops: CDR1 LNHDA, CDR2 SQIVND (reference sequence). CDR3 length equals 16 residues. The germline V and J ends were trimmed by 5 bases and 2 bases, with 15 bases remaining between them. Here the CDR3 DNA reads TGTGCCAGTAGTCCCGGGACATTGGCGACTAATGAAAAACTGTTTTTT. Amino acid sequence: CASSPGTLATNEKLFF.

Only a few counts were recorded for this clone. CDR3 DNA: TGTGCCAGCAGCTTAGATGGAGAACAGCCCCAGCATTTT. Its translation is CASSLDGEQPQHF. The J gene is TRBJ1-5, the V gene TRBV7-2; D ambiguous. Germline CDR1 reads SGHTA; CDR2 reads FQGNSA. CDR3 length: 13 residues. Trimming pared 1 base from V and 7 bases from J, leaving 8 bases between.

This sequence joins TRBV2 and TRBJ1-6; tentative D call: TRBD1 (6 bases). Trimming took off 4 bases at V and 7 bases at J, with 8 bases between the two ends. The CDR3 totals 13 residues. Germline CDR1 is SNHLY and CDR2 is FYNNEI. In nucleotides, the CDR3 is TGTGCCAGCAGTGCAGGGGAAAATTCACCCCTCCACTTT. Translating gives CASSAGENSPLHF.

The chain carries TRBV30 and TRBJ1-1; possibly TRBD1 for D (6 bases). Germline values: CDR1 GTSNPN, CDR2 SVGIG (reference sequence). CDR3 length: 15 amino acids. The germline V and J ends were trimmed by 5 bases and 4 bases, with 20 bases remaining between them. Written as DNA, the CDR3 is TGTGCCTGGGTAAGGATCACAGGGTTACGCACTGAAGCTTTCTTT. It translates to CAWVRITGLRTEAFF.

The CDR3 sequence: CASSSQTPGVQQYF. The CDR3 DNA reads TGTGCCAGCAGCTCACAAACCCCCGGGGTCCAGCAGTACTTC. The rearrangement links TRBV13 to TRBJ2-7; maybe TRBD2 (5 bases). The CDR3 spans 14 residues. Trimming shortened V by 4 bases and J by 8 bases, and 18 bases separated the two germline ends. CDR1 and CDR2 (germline): PRHDT, FYEKMQ (reference sequence).

In nucleotides, the CDR3 is TGCGCCAGCAGCGGAACAGGGGATGATGGAGAAAAACTGTTTTTT. Its protein product is CASSGTGDDGEKLFF. The rearrangement uses TRBV5-1 and TRBJ1-4; 7 positions agree with TRBD1. Trimming at V came to 4 bases and at J to 8 bases, leaving 11 bases not matched to a gene. CDR3 size: 15 residues. CDR1 is SGHRS and CDR2 is YFSETQ in the germline V gene.

The chain joins TRBV7-2 to TRBJ2-5; 8 nucleotides agree with TRBD2. Trimming at V came to 0 bases and at J to 1 base, leaving 10 bases not matched to a gene. Germline V gives CDR1 SGHTA, CDR2 FQGNSA. The CDR3 has 18 amino acids. The CDR3 DNA reads TGTGCCAGCAGCTTAGCTGGAGCGGGGGCCTACCTCCAAGAGACCCAGTACTTC. Its translation is CASSLAGAGAYLQETQYF.

The genes are TRBV9 and TRBJ2-2; no definite D call. This CDR3 contains 14 residues. CDR1 SGDLS and CDR2 YYNGEE come from the germline V gene. The ends were cut back, 0 bases at V and 2 bases at J, with 5 bases in the middle. The CDR3 reads CASSVVANTGELFF. CDR3 coding DNA: TGTGCCAGCAGCGTAGTAGCTAACACCGGGGAGCTGTTTTTT.

The genes are TRBV7-8 and TRBJ2-5; TRBD2 matches 11 bases. V lost 4 bases, J lost 1 base, and 5 bases stayed unmatched. From germline, CDR1 is SGHVS and CDR2 FQNEAQ. The CDR3 is 16 amino acids. CDR3 DNA: TGTGCCAGCAGCTCCCGGACTAGCGGGCTCCAAGAGACCCAGTACTTC. Residues: CASSSRTSGLQETQYF.

The rearrangement uses TRBV5-4 and TRBJ2-3; 13 positions match TRBD2. V dropped 6 bases and J dropped 1; count of bases not matched to a gene: 14. The CDR3 is 19 amino acids. Germline lookup yields CDR1 SGHNT and CDR2 YYREEE (reference sequence). The CDR3 bases are TGTGCCAGCACTTCGACTAGCGGGGGGTCTCTAACCCGCACAGATACGCAGTATTTT. This encodes CASTSTSGGSLTRTDTQYF. The whole variable domain, filled in from reference TRBV5-4 and TRBJ2-3, reads ETGVTQSPTHLIKTRGQQVTLRCSSQSGHNTVSWYQQALGQGPQFIFQYYREEENGRGNFPPRFSGLQFPNYSSELNVNALELDDSALYLCASTSTSGGSLTRTDTQYFGPGTRLTVL.

The chain carries TRBV7-3 and TRBJ2-1, with D possibly being TRBD2 (6 bases). From germline, CDR1 is SGHTA and CDR2 FQGTGA. The CDR3 length is 14 residues. The V end was cut by 5 bases, the J end by 8 bases, with 16 bases between. The CDR3 region has the DNA TGTGCCAGCAGCGCCAGCGCCGCGGGACATGAGCAGTTCTTC. Its translation is CASSASAAGHEQFF.

This clone occurred once. This rearrangement joins TRBV24-1 to TRBJ1-1; 10 bases fit TRBD1. V trimming: 4 bases; J trimming: 7 bases; junction bases outside the gene matches: 2. Looked up from germline, CDR1 is KGHDR and CDR2 is SFDVKD. The CDR3 length is 13 residues. CDR3 protein: CATSDGTGVEAFF. The CDR3 bases are TGTGCCACCAGTGACGGGACAGGGGTTGAAGCTTTCTTT.

The rearrangement joins TRBV6-5 to TRBJ1-4, with 7 bases aligning to TRBD1. The CDR3 is 14 residues long. Germline V gene lookup returns CDR1 MNHEY and CDR2 SVGAGI. Trimming cost V 6 bases and J 8 bases; bases outside gene matches: 9. The CDR3 is CASRTGKWNEKLFF. CDR3 in DNA: TGTGCCAGCAGGACAGGGAAGTGGAACGAAAAACTGTTTTTT.

With respect to this clone: The junction differs from germline at one of its ends, possibly a read error. This chain uses TRBV29-1 with TRBJ2-5, with D hard to call. The CDR3 consists of 13 residues. In germline, CDR1 is SQVTM, CDR2 ANQGSEA. The CDR3 sequence: CSVDKATQETQHF. DNA of the CDR3: TGCAGCGTTGATAAGGCGACACAAGAGACCCAGCACTTC.

The chain employs TRBV9 and TRBJ2-1; D is perhaps TRBD2 (6 bases). The germline V and J ends were trimmed by 0 bases and 0 bases, with 13 bases remaining between them. CDR3 length equals 17 residues. CDR1 and CDR2 from the germline V gene are SGDLS and YYNGEE. CDR3 region: CASSVAVRGSSYNEQFF. Written as DNA, the CDR3 is TGTGCCAGCAGCGTAGCTGTGCGGGGCAGCTCCTACAATGAGCAGTTCTTC.

The rearrangement joins TRBV29-1 to TRBJ1-2; a weak D match, TRBD1 (5 bases). Germline V CDR1 and CDR2: SQVTM, ANQGSEA. Trimming shortened V by 7 bases and J by 4 bases, and 10 bases separated the two germline ends. The CDR3 has 11 residues. In nucleotides, the CDR3 is TGCAGCGCGCCAGGGTTCTATGGCTACACCTTC. This gives the protein CSAPGFYGYTF.

The rearrangement joins TRBV7-2 to TRBJ2-3, with 8 bases aligning to TRBD1. CDR1 is SGHTA and CDR2 is FQGNSA in the germline V gene. The CDR3 is 13 residues long. The V and J ends lost 8 bases and 4 bases, in that order; junction bases with no gene match: 5. CDR3 in amino acids: CASGAGGPDTQYF. The CDR3 DNA follows: TGTGCCAGCGGGGCAGGGGGCCCAGATACGCAGTATTTT.

The CDR3 region is CASSAGGTAYGYTF. CDR3 bases: TGTGCCAGCAGTGCAGGGGGGACAGCCTATGGCTACACCTTC. The chain recombines TRBV2 with TRBJ1-2, with 7 bases aligning to TRBD1. This CDR3 spans 14 amino acids. V gave up 4 bases and J gave up 4 bases; unmatched junction bases: 6. Germline CDR1 SNHLY, CDR2 FYNNEI.

This clone has a handful of counts. One junction end disagrees with the germline gene, perhaps due to a read error. This chain links TRBV6-2 or TRBV6-3 with TRBJ2-7, with D maybe TRBD1 (5 bases). The germline V gene encodes CDR1 MNHEY and CDR2 SVGEGT. This CDR3 comprises 19 residues. The CDR3 nucleotides read TGTGCCAGCAATTACGAAGATGGGTTGAGGACAAACTGGATCTACGAGCAGTACTTC. Protein: CASNYEDGLRTNWIYEQYF.